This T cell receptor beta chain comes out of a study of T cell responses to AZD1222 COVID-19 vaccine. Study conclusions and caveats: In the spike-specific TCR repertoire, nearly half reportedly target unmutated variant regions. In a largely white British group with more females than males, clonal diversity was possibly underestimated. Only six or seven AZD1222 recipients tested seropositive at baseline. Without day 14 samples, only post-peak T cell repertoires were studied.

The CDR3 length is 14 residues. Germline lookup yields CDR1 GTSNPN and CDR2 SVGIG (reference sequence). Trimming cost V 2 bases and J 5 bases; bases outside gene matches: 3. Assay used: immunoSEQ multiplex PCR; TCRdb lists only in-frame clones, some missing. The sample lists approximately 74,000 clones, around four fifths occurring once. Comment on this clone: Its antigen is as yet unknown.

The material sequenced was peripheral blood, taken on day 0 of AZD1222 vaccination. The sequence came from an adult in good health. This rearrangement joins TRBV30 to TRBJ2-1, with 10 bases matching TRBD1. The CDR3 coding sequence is TGTGCCTGGAGTTCCGGGACAGGGGACAATGAGCAGTTCTTC. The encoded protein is CAWSSGTGDNEQFF.